Described below is a single T cell receptor (beta chain) sequence and its context. The data were obtained in a study of blood T cell repertoires in COVID-19. Study context: Acute-phase and convalescent COVID-19 samples originated in the United States, Italy and Spain. Sample material is recorded as cDNA or gDNA derived from T cells, B-cell-depleted T cells, or PBMCs.

In the authors' methods: Amplifying reference gene primers gave estimates of nucleated cell counts. This table comes from immunoSEQ multiplex PCR, and its TCRdb copy is limited to in-frame clones, with some not included. The D gene and trimming were derived from the DNA, and the V and J assignments and clone size from that table. This sample yields around 150,000 clones, of which 80% to 90% are seen a single time; about a tenth belongs to the top ten. This CDR3 is built from 17 residues. J lost 4 bases, V lost 0 bases, and 7 bases had no gene match. Germline V lookup: CDR1 LGHNA, CDR2 YSLEER. The sequence came from a human donor in a cohort sampled during active COVID-19. The sample taken for sequencing was peripheral blood. The chain combines TRBV4-3 with TRBJ2-1; TRBD1 agrees at 9 bases. CDR3 nucleotides: TGCGCCAGCAGCCAAGATTTGGGACAGGGCATGTACAATGAGCAGTTCTTC. Translation: CASSQDLGQGMYNEQFF.